Listed below are T cell receptor beta chains from one sample, sequenced in a study of CD4 T cells in relation to SARS-CoV-2 and coronaviruses. Sequencing used immunoSEQ multiplex PCR; TCRdb keeps in-frame clones, though not all of them. This sample has some 21,000 clones, with roughly 80% found just once. The antigens of these receptors remain unknown. Material for sequencing was CD4+ T cells from PBMCs, cultured in vitro. Receptors were obtained from a human donor in good health. Each CDR3 is given with its conserved first and last residue. Each record gives: J gene, clone size, V gene, CDR3 protein. Size is omitted from some rows. Given values are once, few, many or a class for expanded clones.

TRBJ2-1	.	TRBV20-1	CSAGLAGEQFF
TRBJ1-2	.	TRBV2	CASSERSYGYTF
TRBJ1-5	.	TRBV4-3	CASSQDNNQPQHF
TRBJ2-1	.	TRBV7-2	CASSFSGTSGILSYNEQFF
TRBJ2-6	.	TRBV3-1/TRBV3-2	CASSLQGSGANVLTF
TRBJ2-3	few	TRBV19	CASNGQPSTDTQYF
TRBJ2-1	.	TRBV19	CASSIETDRREQFF
TRBJ2-3	.	TRBV6-5	CASSPSGILTDTQYF
TRBJ2-1	.	TRBV6-1	CASSEISLLGNEQFF
TRBJ2-1	once	TRBV27	CASSLRTYNEQFF